This T cell receptor (beta chain) is from a study of OX40 agonist ivuxolimab in advanced cancers. Trimming cost V 5 bases and J 1 base; bases outside gene matches: 4. Per the germline V gene, CDR1 is SGHNT and CDR2 is YENEEA. The CDR3 extends over 15 amino acids. Sequencing used immunoSEQ multiplex PCR; TCRdb keeps in-frame clones, though not all of them. The sample records under 55,000 clones, roughly four fifths being singletons. Specimen: CD4+ or CD8+ T cells sorted from blood, collected in a trial of the OX40 agonist ivuxolimab. The receptor was derived from an adult with an advanced solid tumor such as melanoma, head and neck, liver or kidney cancer. The rearrangement joins TRBV11-3 to TRBJ2-2; 7 bases are a match to TRBD1. The CDR3 nucleotides read TGTGCCAGCAGCCCCCGGACAGGGAACACCGGGGAGCTGTTTTTT. It specifies CASSPRTGNTGELFF.